This T cell receptor (beta chain) was captured in a study of T-cell reconstitution after alpha-beta-depleted transplantation in children. The study's findings and limits: Diversity of TCRbeta at day 60 was high in some patients, arising from surviving recipient T cells and thymic progenitors. Reports say that about two months after transplant, the alpha-beta T cells came out of several hundred graft clones that had expanded. T cells produced anew were the main source of T-cell counts and diversity one year after transplant.

The J segment lost 2 bases and the V segment lost 6 bases, leaving 4 bases of the junction unmatched. The CDR3 covers 15 residues. This clonotype has more than one count but fewer than ten. Antigen unknown. Molecular barcoding with unique molecular identifiers was used for the TCRbeta library. TCRdb re-derived calls from the PCR reads in MiXCR, one entry per CDR3 protein. The table includes hundreds of thousands of distinct CDR3 sequences, 20% to 30% detected once. The chain combines TRBV12-3 or TRBV12-4 with TRBJ2-1, with 10 bases fitting TRBD2. This receptor was identified in a female patient between 2 and 15 years old who had a stem cell transplant for congenital amegakaryocytic thrombocytopenia, so the T cells may come from the graft donor. The sequenced sample was PBMCs, mostly from graft donor cells, obtained 360 days after TCRalphabeta/CD19-depleted stem cell transplant. The CDR3 DNA reads TGTGCCAGCAGAGCTAGCGGGAGCCCCTACAATGAGCAGTTCTTC. This codes for CASRASGSPYNEQFF.